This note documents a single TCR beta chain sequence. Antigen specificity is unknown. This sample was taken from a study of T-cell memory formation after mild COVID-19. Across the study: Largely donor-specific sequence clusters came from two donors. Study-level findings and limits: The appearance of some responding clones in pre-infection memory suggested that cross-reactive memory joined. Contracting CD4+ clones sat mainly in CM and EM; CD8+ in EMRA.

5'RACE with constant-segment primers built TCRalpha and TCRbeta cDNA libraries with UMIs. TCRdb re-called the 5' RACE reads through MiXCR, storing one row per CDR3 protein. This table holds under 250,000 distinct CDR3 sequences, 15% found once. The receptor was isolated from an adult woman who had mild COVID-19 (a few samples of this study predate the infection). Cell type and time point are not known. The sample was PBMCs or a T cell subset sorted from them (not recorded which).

The CDR3 DNA reads as TGTGCCAGCAGCTTAGGGGGGGACGCCCAAGATACGCAGTATTTT. It is translated as CASSLGGDAQDTQYF. The V and J genes are TRBV11-3 and TRBJ2-3; possibly TRBD2 for D (6 bases). Germline V gives CDR1 SGHNT, CDR2 YENEEA. This CDR3 comprises 15 residues. V was shortened by 1 base and J by 5 bases, with 13 bases between the two germline ends.